The 29 T cell receptor beta chains reported below all come from one sample, sequenced in a study of chemoradiotherapy in HPV16-positive cancers. Clones were read by immunoSEQ multiplex PCR, and TCRdb kept only the in-frame ones, dropping some. The sample shows some 11,000 clones, about three fifths of them seen only once. The material was obtained from a patient who underwent chemoradiotherapy. These receptors all come from a human donor with HPV-associated anogenital cancer.

The chain employs TRBV29-1 and TRBJ2-2; 9 nucleotides agree with TRBD2. Germline CDR1 and CDR2: SQVTM and ANQGSEA. V shed 5 bases, J shed 5 bases, and the junction held 6 bases outside the gene matches. CDR3 size: 14 residues. The CDR3 nucleotides read TGCAGCGTTTCGCGGGAGGGATTTACCGGGGAGCTGTTTTTT. This encodes CSVSREGFTGELFF.

V usage is TRBV5-4 and J usage is TRBJ2-7; perhaps TRBD1 as D (5 bases). The CDR3 extends over 14 amino acids. The V gene's germline CDR1 is SGHNT and CDR2 YYREEE (reference sequence). The V gene lost 0 bases and the J gene lost 1 base, with 8 bases spanning the gap. The CDR3 reads CASSLGSGSYEQYF. The CDR3 region has the DNA TGTGCCAGCAGCTTGGGTTCAGGGTCCTACGAGCAGTACTTC. The whole variable domain, filled in from reference TRBV5-4 and TRBJ2-7, reads ETGVTQSPTHLIKTRGQQVTLRCSSQSGHNTVSWYQQALGQGPQFIFQYYREEENGRGNFPPRFSGLQFPNYSSELNVNALELDDSALYLCASSLGSGSYEQYFGPGTRLTVT.

The rearrangement joins TRBV7-2 to TRBJ2-5; TRBD2 matches at 12 bases. J gave up 6 bases and V 0 bases, and 8 bases lay outside the gene matches. CDR1 and CDR2 from the germline V gene are SGHTA and FQGNSA. The CDR3 has 17 residues. As DNA, the CDR3 is TGTGCCAGCAGCTTAGCGGCGACTAGCGGGAGTTTACAGACCCAGTACTTC. This codes for CASSLAATSGSLQTQYF.

This rearrangement joins TRBV10-3 to TRBJ2-2; D remains unclear. Per the germline V gene, CDR1 is ENHRY and CDR2 is SYGVKD. The CDR3 runs 16 residues. Trimming shortened V by 5 bases and J by 4 bases, and 17 bases separated the two germline ends. The CDR3 coding sequence is TGTGCCATCAGTACGAAGGACGCCACACTCACCGGGGAGCTGTTTTTT. Residues: CAISTKDATLTGELFF.

The CDR3 nucleotides read TGTGCCACCAGCAGTTTTCGGGACAGCAACCGCTACGAGCAGTACTTC. It codes for CATSSFRDSNRYEQYF. The chain recombines TRBV15 with TRBJ2-7; 7 bases match TRBD1. After removal of 3 bases from V and 3 bases from J, the junction contained 11 bases not matched to a gene. CDR1 LNHNV and CDR2 YYDKDF come from the germline V gene (reference sequence). The CDR3 loop spans 16 amino acids.

J is TRBJ2-5 and V is TRBV4-2; D ambiguous. Germline V gives CDR1 LGHNA, CDR2 YNFKEQ. V was pared by 0 bases and J by 1 base, with 12 bases between. There are 16 residues in the CDR3. CDR3 amino acids: CASSQEGQSRQETQYF. For the CDR3, the DNA is TGTGCCAGCAGCCAAGAAGGCCAAAGCCGCCAAGAGACCCAGTACTTC.

In its sample, this clone was seen once. The chain is built from TRBV11-2 and TRBJ1-1, with D hard to call. Between the trimmed V and J ends, which lost 2 bases and 8 bases, there was a span of 9 bases. This CDR3 has 12 amino acids. Germline CDR1 and CDR2: SGHAT and FQNNGV. The CDR3 reads CASSLKGSEAFF. Written as DNA, the CDR3 is TGTGCCAGCAGCTTAAAAGGGTCCGAAGCTTTCTTT.

The V and J genes are TRBV19 and TRBJ2-1, with 8 bases that match TRBD2. The CDR3 has 15 amino acids. With 6 bases clipped from V and 6 bases from J, the junction kept 10 bases outside the gene matches. Germline CDR1 LNHDA, CDR2 SQIVND (reference sequence). CDR3 sequence: CASSPGLAGINEQFF. In DNA, the CDR3 is TGTGCCAGTAGCCCAGGGCTAGCGGGTATCAATGAGCAGTTCTTC. Full variable domain (remainder filled in from reference TRBV19 and TRBJ2-1): DGGITQSPKYLFRKEGQNVTLSCEQNLNHDAMYWYRQDPGQGLRLIYYSQIVNDFQKGDIAEGYSVSREKKESFPLTVTSAQKNPTAFYLCASSPGLAGINEQFFGPGTRLTVL.

The CDR3, as DNA: TGTGCCAGCAGTACCGGGGGCAACGGCAATCAGCCCCAGCATTTT. This encodes CASSTGGNGNQPQHF. V usage is TRBV6-5 and J usage is TRBJ1-5; weak D call: TRBD1 (6 bases). V lost 5 bases to trimming and J lost 2 bases, with 13 bases between them. This CDR3 comprises 15 residues. Germline CDR1 and CDR2: MNHEY and SVGAGI.

The rearrangement links TRBV30 to TRBJ1-1, with 7 positions matching TRBD1. V lost 5 bases to trimming and J lost 0 bases; unmatched junction nucleotides: 9. The CDR3 totals 15 residues. The germline CDR1 and CDR2 sequences are GTSNPN and SVGIG (reference sequence). CDR3 sequence (DNA): TGTGCCTGGTCTCCTCTCACAGGGGTGAACACTGAAGCTTTCTTT. Translating it yields CAWSPLTGVNTEAFF. The full variable domain, with the rest looked up from reference TRBV30 and TRBJ1-1, is SQTIHQWPATLVQPVGSPLSLECTVEGTSNPNLYWYRQAAGRGLQLLFYSVGIGQISSEVPQNLSASRPQDRQFILSSKKLLLSDSGFYLCAWSPLTGVNTEAFFGQGTRLTVV.

The chain employs TRBV11-2 and TRBJ1-1; no firm D call. Between the trimmed V and J ends, which lost 3 bases and 3 bases, there was a span of 20 bases. CDR1 and CDR2 from the germline V gene are SGHAT and FQNNGV. The CDR3 extends over 17 amino acids. The CDR3 nucleotides are TGTGCCAGCAGCTTCCTCCGCTTTACTCCGAGGGACACTGAAGCTTTCTTT. Translating it yields CASSFLRFTPRDTEAFF.

The genes are TRBV19 and TRBJ1-5; TRBD1 agrees at 10 bases. J was trimmed by 8 bases and V by 9 bases; bases with no gene match: 4. CDR1 is LNHDA and CDR2 is SQIVND in the germline V gene (reference sequence). This CDR3 spans 12 amino acids. This CDR3 is CASRDRGKPQHF. The CDR3 bases are TGTGCCAGCAGGGACAGGGGTAAGCCCCAGCATTTT.

The chain couples TRBV4-1 to TRBJ1-3, with 7 bases that match TRBD1. The J segment lost 2 bases and the V segment lost 1 base, leaving 5 bases of the junction unmatched. Germline assignment: CDR1 MGHRA and CDR2 YSYEKL. CDR3 length: 16 amino acids. CDR3 bases: TGCGCCAGCAGCCAAGGCGGAGGGGGCACTGGAAACACCATATATTTT. As protein: CASSQGGGGTGNTIYF.

The chain joins TRBV21-1 to TRBJ1-2; the listed D gene, TRBD1, was not tested against the DNA. TRBV21-1 represents a pseudogene. This CDR3 is 17 amino acids long. The CDR3 DNA reads TGTGCCAGCAGCAAAGAGGGGCCAGGGGGAAAGGACTATGGCTACACCTTC. This codes for CASSKEGPGGKDYGYTF.

The V call is TRBV9, the J call TRBJ2-1; D is uncertain. Germline-derived CDR1 and CDR2 are SGDLS and YYNGEE. The CDR3 is 13 residues long. With 2 bases removed from V and 4 bases from J, the gap between germline ends came to 7 bases. CDR3 sequence reads: CASSVSTYNEQFF. The CDR3 nucleotides are TGTGCCAGCAGCGTCTCTACATACAATGAGCAGTTCTTC.

The V call is TRBV28, the J call TRBJ2-7; D is possibly TRBD1 (6 bases). The germline gives CDR1 MDHEN, CDR2 SYDVKM. Trimming removed 7 bases from V and 4 bases from J, with 17 bases in between. The CDR3 extends over 14 amino acids. The CDR3 DNA reads TGTGCCAGCACCCGACCCGGGACATCTTACGAGCAGTACTTC. Translation: CASTRPGTSYEQYF.

This chain uses TRBV6-1 with TRBJ2-7, with D perhaps TRBD2 (5 bases). Per germline, CDR1 MNHNS and CDR2 SASEGT. V was trimmed by 8 bases and J by 4 bases, leaving 18 bases between them. The CDR3 totals 14 residues. CDR3 sequence: CASHPRSTSYEQYF. In nucleotides, the CDR3 is TGTGCCAGCCATCCTCGATCAACTAGTTACGAGCAGTACTTC.

The chain recombines TRBV7-6 with TRBJ2-3; 8 bases agree with TRBD2. CDR3 length equals 16 residues. With V trimmed by 2 bases and J by 3 bases, 7 bases remained unmatched. Germline V gene data show CDR1 as SGHVS and CDR2 as FNYEAQ. CDR3 DNA sequence: TGTGCCAGCAGCTTATCTGGCGGGAGGAGAACAGATACGCAGTATTTT. Amino acid sequence: CASSLSGGRRTDTQYF.

The chain combines TRBV13 with TRBJ2-5; a possible D gene is TRBD2 (6 bases). The germline V gene encodes CDR1 PRHDT and CDR2 FYEKMQ (reference sequence). The CDR3 loop spans 14 amino acids. Trimming removed 5 bases at V and 2 bases at J, with 12 bases between. CDR3 in DNA: TGTGCCAGCAGCAACCGGGACTTACAAGAGACCCAGTACTTC. The encoded protein is CASSNRDLQETQYF. Full variable domain (missing parts from reference TRBV13 and TRBJ2-5): AAGVIQSPRHLIKEKRETATLKCYPIPRHDTVYWYQQGPGQDPQFLISFYEKMQSDKGSIPDRFSAQQFSDYHSELNMSSLELGDSALYFCASSNRDLQETQYFGPGTRLLVL.

The chain is built from TRBV25-1 and TRBJ1-5, with D possibly being TRBD1 (6 bases). The germline V and J ends were trimmed by 4 bases and 1 base, with 11 bases remaining between them. Germline lookup yields CDR1 MGHDK and CDR2 SYGVNS. The CDR3 length is 15 residues. CDR3 bases: TGTGCCAGCAGTGGAGAGGGGGGCAGCAATCAGCCCCAGCATTTT. Protein: CASSGEGGSNQPQHF.

The V gene is TRBV6-7, the J gene TRBJ2-2; 14 nucleotides match TRBD2. TRBV6-7 is an ORF for which the function is uncertain. The ends lost 8 bases at V and 4 bases at J; junction bases unmatched: 12. This CDR3 has 18 residues. CDR3 residues: CASVTPTSGGAVTGELFF. The DNA for the CDR3 is TGTGCCAGCGTAACTCCGACTAGCGGGGGGGCAGTCACCGGGGAGCTGTTTTTT.

The V and J genes are TRBV25-1 and TRBJ1-1; the D gene is possibly TRBD1 (6 bases). The V and J ends lost 2 bases and 4 bases respectively, with 14 bases between them. Germline CDR1 MGHDK, CDR2 SYGVNS. The length of the CDR3 is 15 residues. Here the CDR3 reads CASSEGGNRATEAFF. The CDR3 region has the DNA TGTGCCAGCAGTGAAGGAGGCAACAGGGCCACTGAAGCTTTCTTT.

This clone is deemed medium-sized (0.01 to 0.1%). This sample includes further DNA sequences coding for the same CDR3. The CDR3 region is CASSLEANEKLFF. The CDR3 DNA follows: TGTGCCAGCAGCTTAGAGGCCAATGAAAAACTGTTTTTT. V gene TRBV7-2 combines with J gene TRBJ1-4; D remains unclear. V lost 1 base and J lost 5, with 5 bases in between. This CDR3 has 13 amino acids. Germline V CDR1 and CDR2: SGHTA, FQGNSA. Looking up the rest from reference TRBV7-2 and TRBJ1-4 gives the full variable domain: GAGVSQSPSNKVTEKGKDVELRCDPISGHTALYWYRQSLGQGLEFLIYFQGNSAPDKSGLPSDRFSAERTGGSVSTLTIQRTQQEDSAVYLCASSLEANEKLFFGSGTQLSVL.

The V and J genes are TRBV19 and TRBJ2-7, with a weak D call TRBD2 (5 bases). Germline values: CDR1 LNHDA, CDR2 SQIVND (reference sequence). Trimming removed 10 bases from V and 7 bases from J, with 20 bases in between. CDR3 length: 13 residues. The CDR3 is CATKRTGTGEQYF. The CDR3 coding sequence is TGTGCCACCAAAAGAACCGGAACGGGGGAGCAGTACTTC.

This chain connects TRBV5-4 to TRBJ1-4, with a tentative D call TRBD1 (5 bases). This CDR3 is built from 14 residues. Looked up from germline, CDR1 is SGHNT and CDR2 is YYREEE (reference sequence). V lost 3 bases, J lost 5 bases, and 11 bases lay in between. CDR3 nucleotides: TGTGCCAGCAGCTCCGACAGCCTAAATGAAAAACTGTTTTTT. Its protein is CASSSDSLNEKLFF.

The chain uses TRBV7-3 and TRBJ1-1; 7 bases are a match to TRBD1. CDR3 length: 14 amino acids. Germline loops: CDR1 SGHTA, CDR2 FQGTGA. Losses at the gene ends were 1 base for V and 2 bases for J; bases not matched to a gene: 1. The CDR3, as DNA: TGTGCCAGCAGCTTAATAGGGGGCAACACTGAAGCTTTCTTT. Residues: CASSLIGGNTEAFF. Based on the CDR3 plus reference TRBV7-3 and TRBJ1-1, the full variable domain is GAGVSQTPSNKVTEKGKYVELRCDPISGHTALYWYRQSLGQGPEFLIYFQGTGAADDSGLPNDRFFAVRPEGSVSTLKIQRTERGDSAVYLCASSLIGGNTEAFFGQGTRLTVV.

This clone appeared once. The chain is built from TRBV7-8 and TRBJ1-3; D gene ambiguous. The V end lost 5 bases, the J end lost 0 bases, and 11 bases lay between the germline ends. Germline CDR1 and CDR2: SGHVS and FQNEAQ. CDR3 length: 15 residues. The CDR3 coding sequence is TGTGCCAGCAGCCCTCGGGAACTCTCTGGAAACACCATATATTTT. It specifies CASSPRELSGNTIYF.

This chain links TRBV7-2 with TRBJ1-5; 8 bases match TRBD1. Trimming took 5 bases from V and 7 from J; bases not matched to a gene: 4. The CDR3 is made up of 13 amino acids. The germline V gene has CDR1 SGHTA and CDR2 FQGNSA. In DNA form, the CDR3 reads TGTGCCAGCAGCCGGGACAGGAACCAGCCCCAGCATTTT. Its translation: CASSRDRNQPQHF.

The rearrangement uses TRBV28 and TRBJ2-1; 12 bases line up with TRBD2. The germline gives CDR1 MDHEN, CDR2 SYDVKM. CDR3 length: 16 amino acids. J lost 12 bases, V lost 2 bases, and 11 bases had no gene match. The CDR3 sequence: CASSLRTSGNVRRQFF. The CDR3 DNA reads as TGTGCCAGCAGTTTAAGGACTAGCGGGAACGTGCGGCGGCAGTTCTTC.